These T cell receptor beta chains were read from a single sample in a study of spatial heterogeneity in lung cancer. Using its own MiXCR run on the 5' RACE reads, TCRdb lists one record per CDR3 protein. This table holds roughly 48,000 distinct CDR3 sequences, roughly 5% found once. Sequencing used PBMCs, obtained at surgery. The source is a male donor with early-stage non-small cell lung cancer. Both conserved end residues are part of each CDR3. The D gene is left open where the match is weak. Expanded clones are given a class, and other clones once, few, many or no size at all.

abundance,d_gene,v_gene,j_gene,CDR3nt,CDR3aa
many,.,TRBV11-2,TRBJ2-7,TGTGCCAGCAGTCTCGCTCTTACGGACGAGCAGTACTTC,CASSLALTDEQYF
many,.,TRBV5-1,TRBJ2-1,TGCGCCAGCAGCTCCGACAGGTACAATGAGCAGTTCTTC,CASSSDRYNEQFF
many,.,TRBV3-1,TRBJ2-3,TGTGCCAGCAGCCAAGACAGTTCGGCCAGCACAGATACGCAGTATTTT,CASSQDSSASTDTQYF
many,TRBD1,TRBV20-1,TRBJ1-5,TGCAGTGCAACGGACAGGGCAAGCAATCAGCCCCAGCATTTT,CSATDRASNQPQHF
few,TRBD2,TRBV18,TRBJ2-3,TGTGCCAGCTCCCCTCCGGGACTAGCGGGAACCGATACGCAGTATTTT,CASSPPGLAGTDTQYF
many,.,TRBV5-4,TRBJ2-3,TGTGCCAGCAGCTTGGGACAGGAGTTGGATACGCAGTATTTT,CASSLGQELDTQYF
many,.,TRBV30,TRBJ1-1,TGTGCCTGGAGTGTGATTGGAGCCGCGAGCACTGAAGCTTTCTTT,CAWSVIGAASTEAFF
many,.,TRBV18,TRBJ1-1,TGTGCCAGCTCATCACAGGCGAACACTGAAGCTTTCTTT,CASSSQANTEAFF
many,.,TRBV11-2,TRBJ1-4,TGTGCCAGCAGCTCCTCCCTAAGTGAAAAACTGTTTTTT,CASSSSLSEKLFF
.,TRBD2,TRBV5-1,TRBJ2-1,TGCGCCAGCGGAGGACTAGCGGGAGGAGAGCAGTTCTTC,CASGGLAGGEQFF
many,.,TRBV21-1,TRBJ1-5,TGTGCCAGCAGCAAAGAGACCTGGACAGGGGGGAGCAATCAGCCCCAGCATTTT,CASSKETWTGGSNQPQHF
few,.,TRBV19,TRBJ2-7,TGTGCCACCGCGTTCCAGGGGCCGGACGAGCAGTACTTC,CATAFQGPDEQYF
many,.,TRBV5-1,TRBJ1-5,TGCGCCAGCAGCTTGGGGGGGATTAGCAATCAGCCCCAGCATTTT,CASSLGGISNQPQHF
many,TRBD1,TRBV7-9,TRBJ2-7,TGTGCCAGCAGCTTTTGGGACAGGGAATCCGAGCAGTACTTC,CASSFWDRESEQYF
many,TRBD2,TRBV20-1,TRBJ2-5,TGCAGTGCTGAGATGGGACTAGCGGGAGGGCCTTGGGAGACCCAGTACTTC,CSAEMGLAGGPWETQYF
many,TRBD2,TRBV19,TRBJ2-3,TGTGCCAGTAGAAGACTAGCGGGAGGGCGGGGAGATACGCAGTATTTT,CASRRLAGGRGDTQYF
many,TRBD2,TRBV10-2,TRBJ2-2,TGCGCCAGCAGAGTAGCGGGAGGGCCGGACGGGGAGCTGTTTTTT,CASRVAGGPDGELFF